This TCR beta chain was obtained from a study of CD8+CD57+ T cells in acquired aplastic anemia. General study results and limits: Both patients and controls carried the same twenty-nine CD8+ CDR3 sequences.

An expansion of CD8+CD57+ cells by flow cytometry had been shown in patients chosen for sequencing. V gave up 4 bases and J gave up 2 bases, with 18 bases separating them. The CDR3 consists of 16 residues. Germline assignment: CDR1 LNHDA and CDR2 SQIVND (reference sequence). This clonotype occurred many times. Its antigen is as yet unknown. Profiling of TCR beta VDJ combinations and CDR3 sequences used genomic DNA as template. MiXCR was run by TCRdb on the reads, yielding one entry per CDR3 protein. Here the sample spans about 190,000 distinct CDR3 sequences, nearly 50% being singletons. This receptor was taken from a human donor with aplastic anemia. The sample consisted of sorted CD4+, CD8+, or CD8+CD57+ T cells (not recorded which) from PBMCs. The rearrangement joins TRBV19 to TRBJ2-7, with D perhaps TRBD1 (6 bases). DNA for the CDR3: TGTGCCAGTAGTAAGACCGGGACACAGAAAACCTACGAGCAGTACTTC. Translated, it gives CASSKTGTQKTYEQYF.